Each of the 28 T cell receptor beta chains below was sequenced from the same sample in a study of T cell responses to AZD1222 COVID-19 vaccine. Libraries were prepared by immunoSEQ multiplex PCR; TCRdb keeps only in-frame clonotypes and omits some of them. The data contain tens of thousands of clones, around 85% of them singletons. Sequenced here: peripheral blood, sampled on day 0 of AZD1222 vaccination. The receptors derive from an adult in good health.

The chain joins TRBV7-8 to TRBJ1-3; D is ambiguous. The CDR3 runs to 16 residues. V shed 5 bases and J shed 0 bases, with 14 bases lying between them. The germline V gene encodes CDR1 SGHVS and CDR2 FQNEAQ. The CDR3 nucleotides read TGTGCCAGCAGCCCCGACCTTTACAACTCTGGAAACACCATATATTTT. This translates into CASSPDLYNSGNTIYF.

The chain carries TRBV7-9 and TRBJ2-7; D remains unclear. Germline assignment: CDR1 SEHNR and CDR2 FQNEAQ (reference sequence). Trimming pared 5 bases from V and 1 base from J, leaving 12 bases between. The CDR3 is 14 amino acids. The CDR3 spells CASSLTPRSYEQYF. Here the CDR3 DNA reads TGTGCCAGCAGCCTCACACCAAGGTCCTACGAGCAGTACTTC. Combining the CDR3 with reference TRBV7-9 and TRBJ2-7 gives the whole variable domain DTGVSQNPRHKITKRGQNVTFRCDPISEHNRLYWYRQTLGQGPEFLTYFQNEAQLEKSRLLSDRFSAERPKGSFSTLEIQRTEQGDSAMYLCASSLTPRSYEQYFGPGTRLTVT.

DNA for the CDR3: TGTGCCAGCAGCAAACAGGGCGGGAAATATGTTGAGCAGTTCTTC. Amino acid sequence: CASSKQGGKYVEQFF. The chain couples TRBV21-1 to TRBJ2-1; the DNA was not used to check the table's D call, TRBD2. TRBV21-1 is a recognized pseudogene. CDR3 size: 15 residues.

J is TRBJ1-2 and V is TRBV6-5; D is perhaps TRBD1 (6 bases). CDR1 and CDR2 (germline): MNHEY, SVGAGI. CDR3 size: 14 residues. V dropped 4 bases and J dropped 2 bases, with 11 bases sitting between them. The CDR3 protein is CASSSGTPNYGYTF. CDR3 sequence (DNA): TGTGCCAGCAGTTCCGGGACACCGAACTATGGCTACACCTTC.

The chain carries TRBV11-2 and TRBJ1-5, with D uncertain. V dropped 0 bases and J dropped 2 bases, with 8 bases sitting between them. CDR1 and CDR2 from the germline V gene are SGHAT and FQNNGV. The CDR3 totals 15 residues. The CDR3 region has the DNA TGTGCCAGCAGCTTAGATCTAAAGGGCAATCAGCCCCAGCATTTT. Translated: CASSLDLKGNQPQHF.

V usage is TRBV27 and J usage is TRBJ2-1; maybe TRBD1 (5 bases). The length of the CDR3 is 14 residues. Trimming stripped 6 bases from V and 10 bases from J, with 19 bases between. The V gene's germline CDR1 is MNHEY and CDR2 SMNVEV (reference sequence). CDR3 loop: CASSPSPRAGEQFF. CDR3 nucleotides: TGTGCCAGCAGCCCAAGTCCCAGGGCAGGAGAGCAGTTCTTC.

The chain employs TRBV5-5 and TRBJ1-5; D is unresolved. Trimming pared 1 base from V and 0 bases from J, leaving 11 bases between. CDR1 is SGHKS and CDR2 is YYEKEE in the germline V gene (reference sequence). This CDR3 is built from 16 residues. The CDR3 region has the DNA TGTGCCAGCAGCTTGTCCGGGGTATATAGCAATCAGCCCCAGCATTTT. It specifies CASSLSGVYSNQPQHF.

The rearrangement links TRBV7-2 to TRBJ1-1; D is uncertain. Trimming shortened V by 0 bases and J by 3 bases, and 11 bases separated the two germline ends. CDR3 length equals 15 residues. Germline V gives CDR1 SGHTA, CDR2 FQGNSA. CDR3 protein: CASSLAPGTHTEAFF. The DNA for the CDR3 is TGTGCCAGCAGCTTAGCACCAGGTACCCACACTGAAGCTTTCTTT.

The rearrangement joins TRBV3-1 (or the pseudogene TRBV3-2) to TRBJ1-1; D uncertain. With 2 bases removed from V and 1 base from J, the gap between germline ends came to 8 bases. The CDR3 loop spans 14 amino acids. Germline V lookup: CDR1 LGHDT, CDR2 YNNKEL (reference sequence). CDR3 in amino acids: CASSQSDWNTEAFF. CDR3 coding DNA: TGTGCCAGCAGCCAATCCGACTGGAACACTGAAGCTTTCTTT.

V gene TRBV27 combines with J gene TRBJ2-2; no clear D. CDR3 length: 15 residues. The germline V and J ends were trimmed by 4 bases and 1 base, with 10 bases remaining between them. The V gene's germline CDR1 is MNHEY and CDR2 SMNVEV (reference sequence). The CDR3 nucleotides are TGTGCCAGCAGTTCCAGTGGTTGGAACACCGGGGAGCTGTTTTTT. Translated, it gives CASSSSGWNTGELFF.

The DNA of the CDR3 is TGTGCCAGCTCCCCCCGGGGGACCCAGGGGAGCAATCAGCCCCAGCATTTT. Residues: CASSPRGTQGSNQPQHF. The rearrangement links TRBV18 to TRBJ1-5, with D perhaps matching TRBD1 (6 bases). CDR3 size: 17 residues. Germline V gives CDR1 KGHSH, CDR2 LQKENI. V was pared by 6 bases and J by 1 base, with 19 bases between.

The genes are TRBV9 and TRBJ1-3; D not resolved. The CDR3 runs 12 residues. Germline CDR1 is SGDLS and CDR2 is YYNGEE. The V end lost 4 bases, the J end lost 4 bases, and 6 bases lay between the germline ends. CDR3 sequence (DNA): TGTGCCAGCAGCAATGGGGGAAACACCATATATTTT. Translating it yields CASSNGGNTIYF.

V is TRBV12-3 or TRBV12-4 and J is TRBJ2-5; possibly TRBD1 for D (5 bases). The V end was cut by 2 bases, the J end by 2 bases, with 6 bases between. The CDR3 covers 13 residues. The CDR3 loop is CASSLYRQETQYF. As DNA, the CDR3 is TGTGCCAGCAGTTTATACAGGCAAGAGACCCAGTACTTC.

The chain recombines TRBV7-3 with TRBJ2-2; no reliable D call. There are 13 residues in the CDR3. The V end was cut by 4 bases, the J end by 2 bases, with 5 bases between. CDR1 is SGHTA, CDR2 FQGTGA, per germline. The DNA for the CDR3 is TGTGCCAGCAGCTCCCCCAACACCGGGGAGCTGTTTTTT. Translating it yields CASSSPNTGELFF. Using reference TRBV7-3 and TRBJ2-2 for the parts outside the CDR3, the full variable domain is GAGVSQTPSNKVTEKGKYVELRCDPISGHTALYWYRQSLGQGPEFLIYFQGTGAADDSGLPNDRFFAVRPEGSVSTLKIQRTERGDSAVYLCASSSPNTGELFFGEGSRLTVL.

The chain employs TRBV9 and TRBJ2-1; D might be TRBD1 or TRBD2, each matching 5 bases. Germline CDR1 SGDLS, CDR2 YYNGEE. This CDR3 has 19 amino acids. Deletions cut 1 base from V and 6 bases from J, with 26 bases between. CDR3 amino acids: CASSVNIWQGAFTRNEQFF. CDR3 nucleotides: TGTGCCAGCAGCGTAAATATATGGCAGGGAGCCTTCACTCGCAATGAGCAGTTCTTC.

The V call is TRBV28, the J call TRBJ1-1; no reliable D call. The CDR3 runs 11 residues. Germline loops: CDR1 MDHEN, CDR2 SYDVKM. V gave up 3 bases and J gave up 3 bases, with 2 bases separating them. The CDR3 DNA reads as TGTGCCAGCAGTTTTCACACTGAAGCTTTCTTT. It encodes CASSFHTEAFF.

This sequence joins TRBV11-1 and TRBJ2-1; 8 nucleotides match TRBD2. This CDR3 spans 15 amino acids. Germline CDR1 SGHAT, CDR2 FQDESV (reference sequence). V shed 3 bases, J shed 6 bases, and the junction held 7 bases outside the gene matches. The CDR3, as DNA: TGTGCCAGCAGCTTGCGGGAGGTAATTGTCAATGAGCAGTTCTTC. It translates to CASSLREVIVNEQFF.

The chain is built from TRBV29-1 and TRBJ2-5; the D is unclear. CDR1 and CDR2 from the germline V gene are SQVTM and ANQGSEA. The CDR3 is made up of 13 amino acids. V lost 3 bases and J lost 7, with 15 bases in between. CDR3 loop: CSVERSQFGTQYF. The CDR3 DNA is TGCAGCGTTGAGCGGAGCCAGTTTGGGACCCAGTACTTC.

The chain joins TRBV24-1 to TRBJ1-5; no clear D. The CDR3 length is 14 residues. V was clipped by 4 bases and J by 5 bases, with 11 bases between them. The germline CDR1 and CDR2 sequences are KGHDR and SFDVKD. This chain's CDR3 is CATSDSRADQPQHF. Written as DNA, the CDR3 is TGTGCCACCAGTGACTCCCGGGCAGATCAGCCCCAGCATTTT.

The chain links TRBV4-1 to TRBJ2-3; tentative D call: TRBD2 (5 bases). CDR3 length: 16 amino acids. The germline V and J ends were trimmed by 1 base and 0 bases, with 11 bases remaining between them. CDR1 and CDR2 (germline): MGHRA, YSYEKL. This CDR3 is CASSQGNGVSTDTQYF. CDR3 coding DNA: TGCGCCAGCAGCCAAGGGAACGGGGTCAGCACAGATACGCAGTATTTT.

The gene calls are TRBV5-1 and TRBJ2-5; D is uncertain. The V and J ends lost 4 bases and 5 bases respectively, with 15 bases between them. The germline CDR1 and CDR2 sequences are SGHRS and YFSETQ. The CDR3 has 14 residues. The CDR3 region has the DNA TGCGCCAGCAGCCCCGGGCTCTATGTGGAGACCCAGTACTTC. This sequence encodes CASSPGLYVETQYF.

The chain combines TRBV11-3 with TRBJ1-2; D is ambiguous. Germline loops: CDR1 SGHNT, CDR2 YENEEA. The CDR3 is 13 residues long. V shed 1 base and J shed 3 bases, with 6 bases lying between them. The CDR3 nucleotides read TGTGCCAGCAGCTTAGGAGAGGACTATGGCTACACCTTC. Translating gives CASSLGEDYGYTF.

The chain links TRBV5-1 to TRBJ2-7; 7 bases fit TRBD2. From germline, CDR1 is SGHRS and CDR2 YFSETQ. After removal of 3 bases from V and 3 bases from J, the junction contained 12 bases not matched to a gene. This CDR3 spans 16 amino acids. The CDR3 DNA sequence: TGCGCCAGCAGCTCCTCCTCTCCGGGAGGTGTCTACGAGCAGTACTTC. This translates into CASSSSSPGGVYEQYF.

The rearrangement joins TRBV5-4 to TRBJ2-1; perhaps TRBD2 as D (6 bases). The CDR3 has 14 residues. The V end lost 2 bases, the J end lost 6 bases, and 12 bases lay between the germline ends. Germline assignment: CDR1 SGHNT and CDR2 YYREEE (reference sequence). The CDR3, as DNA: TGTGCCAGCAGCTTTCCGGCGGGAAGCAATGAGCAGTTCTTC. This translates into CASSFPAGSNEQFF. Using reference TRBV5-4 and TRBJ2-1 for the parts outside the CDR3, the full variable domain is ETGVTQSPTHLIKTRGQQVTLRCSSQSGHNTVSWYQQALGQGPQFIFQYYREEENGRGNFPPRFSGLQFPNYSSELNVNALELDDSALYLCASSFPAGSNEQFFGPGTRLTVL.

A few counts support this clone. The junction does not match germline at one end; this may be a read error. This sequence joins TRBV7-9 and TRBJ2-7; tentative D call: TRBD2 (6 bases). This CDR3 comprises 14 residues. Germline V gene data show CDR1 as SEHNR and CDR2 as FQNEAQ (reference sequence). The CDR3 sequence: CASTLGTGAYEQYF. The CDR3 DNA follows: TGTGCCAGCACCTTAGGTACGGGGGCCTACGAGCAGTACTTC. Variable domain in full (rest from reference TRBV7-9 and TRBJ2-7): DTGVSQNPRHKITKRGQNVTFRCDPISEHNRLYWYRQTLGQGPEFLTYFQNEAQLEKSRLLSDRFSAERPKGSFSTLEIQRTEQGDSAMYLCASTLGTGAYEQYFGPGTRLTVT.

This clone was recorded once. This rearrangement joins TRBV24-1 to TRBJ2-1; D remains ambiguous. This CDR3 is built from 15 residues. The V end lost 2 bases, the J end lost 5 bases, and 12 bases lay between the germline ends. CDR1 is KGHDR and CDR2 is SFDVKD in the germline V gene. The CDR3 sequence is CATSDSGRIDNEQFF. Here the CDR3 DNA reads TGTGCCACCAGTGATTCTGGAAGGATAGACAATGAGCAGTTCTTC.

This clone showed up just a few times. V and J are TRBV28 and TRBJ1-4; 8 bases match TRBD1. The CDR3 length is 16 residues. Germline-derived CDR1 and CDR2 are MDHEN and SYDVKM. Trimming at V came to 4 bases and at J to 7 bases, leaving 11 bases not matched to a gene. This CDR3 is CASSSLIRGRAEKLFF. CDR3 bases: TGTGCCAGCAGTTCCCTGATCAGGGGGCGCGCTGAAAAACTGTTTTTT.

The CDR3 reads CASSFGDNNEQFF. In DNA form, the CDR3 reads TGTGCCAGCAGTTTTGGTGATAACAATGAGCAGTTCTTC. This sequence joins TRBV12-3 or TRBV12-4 and TRBJ2-1; the D is unclear. V shed 3 bases and J shed 5 bases, with 8 bases lying between them. This CDR3 comprises 13 residues.